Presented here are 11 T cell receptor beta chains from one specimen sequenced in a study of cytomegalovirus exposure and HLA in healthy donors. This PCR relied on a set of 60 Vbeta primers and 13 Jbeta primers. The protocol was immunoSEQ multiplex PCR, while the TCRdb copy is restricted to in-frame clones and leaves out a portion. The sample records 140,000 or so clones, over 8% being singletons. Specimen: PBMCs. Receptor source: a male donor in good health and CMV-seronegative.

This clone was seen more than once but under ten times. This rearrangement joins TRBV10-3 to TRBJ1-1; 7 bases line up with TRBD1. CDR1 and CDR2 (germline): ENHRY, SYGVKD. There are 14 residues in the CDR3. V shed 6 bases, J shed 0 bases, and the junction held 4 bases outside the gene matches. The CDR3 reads CAIRPGQLNTEAFF. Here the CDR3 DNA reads TGTGCCATCAGGCCGGGACAGCTGAACACTGAAGCTTTCTTT.

CDR3 sequence (DNA): TGTGCCAGCAGCCCCCTGGGGGGGACAAATGAAGCTTTCTTT. Translation gives CASSPLGGTNEAFF. The chain joins TRBV4-2 to TRBJ1-1; weak D call: TRBD1 (6 bases). This CDR3 has 14 residues. The germline CDR1 and CDR2 sequences are LGHNA and YNFKEQ. With 4 bases removed from V and 7 bases from J, the gap between germline ends came to 16 bases.

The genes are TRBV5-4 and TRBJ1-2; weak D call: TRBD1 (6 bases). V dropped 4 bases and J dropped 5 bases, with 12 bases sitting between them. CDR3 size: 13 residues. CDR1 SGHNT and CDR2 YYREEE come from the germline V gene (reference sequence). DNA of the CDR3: TGTGCCAGCAGCCCGGACAGCCCGTATGGCTACACCTTC. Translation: CASSPDSPYGYTF.

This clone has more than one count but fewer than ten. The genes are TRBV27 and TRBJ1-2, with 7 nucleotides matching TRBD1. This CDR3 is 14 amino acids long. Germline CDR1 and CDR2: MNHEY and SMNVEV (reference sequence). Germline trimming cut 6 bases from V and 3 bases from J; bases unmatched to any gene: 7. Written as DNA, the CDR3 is TGTGCCAGCAGGCTCACGGGACAGTACTATGGCTACACCTTC. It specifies CASRLTGQYYGYTF.

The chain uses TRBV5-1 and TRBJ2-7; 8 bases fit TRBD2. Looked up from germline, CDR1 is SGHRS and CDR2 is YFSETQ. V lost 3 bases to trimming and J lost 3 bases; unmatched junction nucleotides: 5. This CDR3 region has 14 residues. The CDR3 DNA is TGCGCCAGCAGCTCGGGAGGGCCCCTCTACGAGCAGTACTTC. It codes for CASSSGGPLYEQYF. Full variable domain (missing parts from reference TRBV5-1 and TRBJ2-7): KAGVTQTPRYLIKTRGQQVTLSCSPISGHRSVSWYQQTPGQGLQFLFEYFSETQRNKGNFPGRFSGRQFSNSRSEMNVSTLELGDSALYLCASSSGGPLYEQYFGPGTRLTVT.

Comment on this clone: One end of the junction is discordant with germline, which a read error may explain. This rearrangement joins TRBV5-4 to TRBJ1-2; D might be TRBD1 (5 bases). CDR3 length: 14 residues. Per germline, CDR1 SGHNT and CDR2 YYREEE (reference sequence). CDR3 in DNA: TGTGCCAGCAGTGTGGGAGGGGTAACCTATAGCTACACCTTC. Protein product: CASSVGGVTYSYTF.

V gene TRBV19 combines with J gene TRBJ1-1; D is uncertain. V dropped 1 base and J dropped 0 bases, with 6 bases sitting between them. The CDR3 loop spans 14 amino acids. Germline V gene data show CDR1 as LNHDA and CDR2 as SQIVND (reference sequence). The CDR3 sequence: CASSIGAVNTEAFF. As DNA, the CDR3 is TGTGCCAGTAGTATAGGGGCAGTGAACACTGAAGCTTTCTTT.

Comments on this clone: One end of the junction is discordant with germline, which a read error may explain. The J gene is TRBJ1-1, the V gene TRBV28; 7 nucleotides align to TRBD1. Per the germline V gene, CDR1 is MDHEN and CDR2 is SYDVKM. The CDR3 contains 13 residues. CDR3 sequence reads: CASSSPPTGRVVF. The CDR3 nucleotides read TGTGCCAGCAGTTCCCCCCCGACAGGGCGAGTTGTCTTT.

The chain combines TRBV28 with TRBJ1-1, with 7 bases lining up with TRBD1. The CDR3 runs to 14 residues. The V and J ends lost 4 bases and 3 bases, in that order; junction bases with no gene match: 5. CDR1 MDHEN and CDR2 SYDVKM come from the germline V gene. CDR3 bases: TGTGCCAGCAGTTCCGCAAGGGGGCACACTGAAGCTTTCTTT. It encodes CASSSARGHTEAFF.

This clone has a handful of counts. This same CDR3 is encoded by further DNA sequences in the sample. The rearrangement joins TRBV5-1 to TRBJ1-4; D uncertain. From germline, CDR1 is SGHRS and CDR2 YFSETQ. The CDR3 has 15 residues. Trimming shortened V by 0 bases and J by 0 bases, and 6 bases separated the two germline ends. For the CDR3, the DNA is TGCGCCAGCAGCTTGGGTGCGTCAACTAATGAAAAACTGTTTTTT. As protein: CASSLGASTNEKLFF.

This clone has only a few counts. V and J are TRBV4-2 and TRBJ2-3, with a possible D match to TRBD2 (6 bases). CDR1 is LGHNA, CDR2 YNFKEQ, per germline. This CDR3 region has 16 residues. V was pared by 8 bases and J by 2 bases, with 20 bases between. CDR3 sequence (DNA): TGTGCCAGCGGTCCGGGACTCCAGACCTTCACAGATACGCAGTATTTT. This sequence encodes CASGPGLQTFTDTQYF.